Listed below are T cell receptor beta chains from one sample, sequenced in a study of Ad26.COV2.S vaccination and SARS-CoV-2 variants. The repertoire was sequenced with immunoSEQ multiplex PCR; TCRdb's copy has only in-frame clones and lacks some. Of around 320,000 clones in the sample, 85% were seen once. Sequenced material: peripheral blood, taken in a trial of Ad26.COV2.S vaccine versus placebo. All receptors derive from a person between 18 and 65 years old who received the Ad26.COV2.S COVID-19 vaccine or a placebo. Each CDR3 is given with its conserved first and last residue. D genes are given only for firm matches. Expanded clones get a size class; other rows say once, few or many, or leave the size out.

>TRBJ1-1|TRBV3-1/TRBV3-2|TRBD1|NA|14
CASSQGAGQGAAFF
TGTGCCAGCAGCCAAGGAGCGGGACAGGGGGCAGCTTTCTTT
>TRBJ2-7|TRBV15|NA|NA|16
CATSRGGGGGIYEQYF
TGTGCCACCAGCAGAGGAGGTGGCGGGGGCATCTACGAGCAGTACTTC
>TRBJ1-1|TRBV7-9|NA|NA|14
CASSFSYMNTEAFF
TGTGCCAGCAGCTTCAGTTACATGAACACTGAAGCTTTCTTT
>TRBJ2-2|TRBV4-1|NA|NA|17
CASSHNHRDPNTGELFF
TGCGCCAGCAGCCATAACCACAGGGATCCGAACACCGGGGAGCTGTTTTTT
>TRBJ2-2|TRBV9|NA|NA|14
CASSAGAGTGELFF
TGTGCCAGCAGCGCAGGGGCAGGCACCGGGGAGCTGTTTTTT
>TRBJ1-1|TRBV6-5|NA|NA|16
CASSYSGRGRATEAFF
TGTGCCAGCAGTTACTCAGGTAGGGGGAGGGCAACTGAAGCTTTCTTT
>TRBJ2-7|TRBV28|NA|NA|13
CASSRDASYEQYF
TGTGCCAGCAGTAGGGACGCATCCTACGAGCAGTACTTC
>TRBJ2-4|TRBV6-2/TRBV6-3|NA|NA|13
CASSYGRQNIQYF
TGTGCCAGCAGTTACGGCAGGCAAAACATTCAGTACTTC
>TRBJ1-5|TRBV28|TRBD1|NA|13
CASRGQGGGAQHF
TGTGCCAGCAGGGGACAGGGCGGGGGGGCCCAGCATTTT
>TRBJ1-6|TRBV18|NA|NA|14
CASSPKGANSPLHF
TGTGCCAGCTCACCTAAAGGGGCTAATTCACCCCTCCACTTT
>TRBJ1-1|TRBV5-1|TRBD1|NA|13
CASSLQGGTEAFF
TGCGCCAGCAGCTTGCAGGGGGGCACTGAAGCTTTCTTT
>TRBJ2-2|TRBV7-2|NA|NA|14
CASSPDRWTGELFF
TGTGCCAGCAGCCCTGACAGGTGGACCGGGGAGCTGTTTTTT
>TRBJ1-2|TRBV24-1|NA|few|16
CAPIGPPNIANYGYTF
TGTGCCCCCATCGGTCCCCCTAATATAGCTAACTATGGCTACACCTTC
>TRBJ2-7|TRBV5-6|NA|once|15
CASSLVGQLTYEQYF
TGTGCCAGCAGCTTGGTGGGGCAGCTGACCTACGAGCAGTACTTC
>TRBJ1-5|TRBV27|TRBD1|NA|16
CASSSQGQGVYQPQHF
TGTGCCAGCAGTAGCCAGGGACAGGGCGTTTATCAGCCCCAGCATTTT
>TRBJ1-3|TRBV2|TRBD1|NA|14
CASSETGVGNTIYF
TGTGCCAGCAGTGAGACAGGGGTTGGAAACACCATATATTTT
>TRBJ1-1|TRBV19|NA|NA|15
CASSPGLPGGTEAFF
TGTGCCAGTAGCCCCGGGCTCCCGGGGGGTACTGAAGCTTTCTTT
>TRBJ2-1|TRBV9|NA|NA|14
CASSVGPRDNEQFF
TGTGCCAGCAGCGTAGGCCCCCGGGACAATGAGCAGTTCTTC
>TRBJ1-2|TRBV7-2|NA|NA|12
CASSSPNGGYTF
TGTGCCAGCAGCTCCCCAAACGGGGGCTACACCTTC
>TRBJ2-7|TRBV20-1|TRBD2|NA|11
CSAGGGREQYF
TGCAGTGCTGGCGGGGGGCGCGAGCAGTACTTC
>TRBJ2-7|TRBV11-3|NA|NA|13
CASSPRGGYEQYF
TGTGCCAGCAGCCCTAGGGGAGGATACGAGCAGTACTTC
>TRBJ1-5|TRBV20-1|NA|NA|11
CSASTRQPQHF
TGCAGTGCTAGCACAAGACAGCCCCAGCATTTT
>TRBJ1-5|TRBV28|TRBD1|NA|15
CASSTQGQGYQPQHF
TGTGCCAGCAGTACCCAGGGACAGGGTTATCAGCCCCAGCATTTT
>TRBJ2-2|TRBV7-8|TRBD2|NA|16
CASSLSGGANTGELFF
TGTGCCAGCAGCTTATCGGGAGGGGCGAACACCGGGGAGCTGTTTTTT
>TRBJ1-3|TRBV11-2|NA|NA|15
CASSVTGFSGNTIYF
TGTGCCAGCAGCGTAACAGGATTTTCTGGAAACACCATATATTTT
>TRBJ2-3|TRBV5-4|NA|NA|14
CASSLNLDTDTQYF
TGTGCCAGCAGCTTGAACCTAGACACAGATACGCAGTATTTT
>TRBJ1-5|TRBV6-5|TRBD1|NA|13
CASRDRENGPQHF
TGTGCCAGCAGGGACAGGGAAAATGGGCCCCAGCATTTT
>TRBJ2-6|TRBV5-1|NA|NA|18
CASSFLLRRYSGANVLTF
TGCGCCAGCAGCTTCTTATTGAGGAGGTACTCTGGGGCCAACGTCCTGACTTTC
>TRBJ1-5|TRBV6-4|NA|NA|15
CASSDLLFTNQPQHF
TGTGCCAGCAGTGACCTTCTCTTTACCAATCAGCCCCAGCATTTT
>TRBJ2-3|TRBV5-6|NA|NA|15
CASTHNFLSTDTQYF
TGTGCCAGCACCCATAACTTTCTTAGCACAGATACGCAGTATTTT
>TRBJ1-4|TRBV7-6|TRBD1|NA|15
CASSRGGQGYEKLFF
TGTGCCAGCAGCCGGGGGGGACAGGGGTACGAAAAACTGTTTTTT
>TRBJ2-7|TRBV6-6|NA|NA|15
CASSYRDTSSYEQYF
TGTGCCAGCAGTTACCGGGACACGAGCTCCTACGAGCAGTACTTC
>TRBJ2-1|TRBV18|NA|NA|16
CASSRGHIGSYNEQFF
TGTGCCAGCTCCCGGGGCCACATCGGCTCCTACAATGAGCAGTTCTTC
>TRBJ2-2|TRBV18|TRBD2|NA|20
CASSLKVVSEAGANTGELFF
TGTGCCAGCTCACTCAAAGTAGTGTCTGAGGCGGGGGCGAACACCGGGGAGCTGTTTTTT
>TRBJ1-5|TRBV19|NA|NA|15
CASYQTARGNQPQHF
TGTGCCAGTTACCAAACCGCAAGGGGCAATCAGCCCCAGCATTTT
>TRBJ2-2|TRBV25-1|NA|NA|14
CASKGTPRRRELFF
TGTGCCAGCAAGGGGACACCCCGGAGGAGGGAGCTGTTTTTT
>TRBJ2-7|TRBV7-2|TRBD2|NA|18
CASSFDASGDTSIYEQYF
TGTGCCAGCAGCTTTGATGCTAGCGGGGACACCTCTATCTACGAGCAGTACTTC
>TRBJ1-1|TRBV6-5|NA|NA|13
CASSYGGRTEAFF
TGTGCCAGCAGTTACGGGGGCCGGACTGAAGCTTTCTTT
>TRBJ2-1|TRBV5-1|NA|NA|15
CASSFLGDTYNEQFF
TGCGCCAGCAGCTTCTTGGGGGACACCTACAATGAGCAGTTCTTC
>TRBJ2-7|TRBV20-1|NA|once|11
CSAHRGDEQYF
TGCAGTGCGCATAGGGGAGACGAGCAGTACTTC
>TRBJ1-6|TRBV5-1|TRBD1|few|13
CASSNQGDSPLHF
TGCGCCAGCAGCAATCAGGGGGATTCACCCCTCCACTTT
>TRBJ1-5|TRBV4-1|TRBD1|NA|16
CASSQGFGQGGQPQHF
TGCGCCAGCAGCCAAGGGTTCGGACAGGGCGGCCAGCCCCAGCATTTT
>TRBJ1-5|TRBV5-6|NA|NA|12
CASSFGAQPQHF
TGTGCCAGCAGCTTCGGGGCTCAGCCCCAGCATTTT
>TRBJ1-1|TRBV27|TRBD1|NA|15
CASSGPLTGTPEAFF
TGTGCCAGCAGTGGGCCCTTGACAGGGACCCCTGAAGCTTTCTTT
>TRBJ1-5|TRBV7-3|TRBD1|once|13
CASSPDRGQPQHF
TGTGCCAGCAGCCCTGACAGGGGCCAGCCCCAGCATTTT
>TRBJ2-7|TRBV29-1|NA|once|13
CSGTVEGGFEQYF
TGCAGCGGAACGGTGGAGGGTGGGTTCGAGCAGTACTTC
>TRBJ2-1|TRBV5-6|TRBD1|NA|15
CASSPTGGSYNEQFF
TGTGCCAGCAGCCCGACAGGGGGTTCCTACAATGAGCAGTTCTTC
>TRBJ1-2|TRBV7-9|NA|once|15
CASSLRQGPFDGYTF
TGTGCCAGCAGCTTGAGGCAGGGTCCCTTCGATGGCTACACCTTC
>TRBJ2-3|TRBV12-3/TRBV12-4|NA|NA|13
CASSLATRDTQYF
TGTGCCAGCAGTTTGGCGACTAGAGATACGCAGTATTTT
>TRBJ1-3|TRBV5-1|NA|NA|15
CASSLGSGYGNTIYF
TGCGCCAGCAGCTTGGGGAGCGGGTATGGAAACACCATATATTTT